These 19 T cell receptor beta chains were all obtained from the same sample, sequenced in a study of T cell clonality in common variable immunodeficiency. The assay was immunoSEQ multiplex PCR, and TCRdb's table has in-frame clones only and misses some. The profile covers about 44,000 clones, none occurring a single time. Sequencing used peripheral blood mononuclear cells. The receptor source for this set is a person aged 18 to 70 in good health.

This clone was picked up many times. The read terminates 3 residues before the CDR3 end, so the remaining end is supplied by the germline J gene. V gene TRBV7-3 combines with J gene TRBJ2-7, with D possibly matching TRBD1 (6 bases). The CDR3 runs to 14 residues. Germline V gene data show CDR1 as SGHTA and CDR2 as FQGTGA. Between the trimmed V and J ends, which lost 4 bases and 2 bases, there was a span of 12 bases. The CDR3 sequence: CASSSTGGPYEQYF. The DNA read from the CDR3 is TGTGCCAGCAGCTCGACAGGCGGACCCTACGAG.

This clone was detected many times. Read sequence stops 3 residues before the CDR3 end, and the germline J gene provides the missing end. The chain recombines TRBV20-1 with TRBJ2-4, with 9 bases lining up with TRBD1. V dropped 5 bases and J dropped 4; count of bases not matched to a gene: 3. CDR1 is DFQATT and CDR2 is SNEGSKA in the germline V gene (reference sequence). This CDR3 contains 13 residues. The CDR3 bases that were read are TGCAGTGCTCCCGGGACAGGGAAAAACATT. This sequence encodes CSAPGTGKNI. Given in full, the CDR3 is CSAPGTGKNIQYF.

In this sample, this clone turned up many times. The observed sequence ends 3 residues before the CDR3 terminus, with the missing tail filled in from the germline J gene. This chain uses TRBV20-1 with TRBJ2-7; D unclear. Germline V gene data show CDR1 as DFQATT and CDR2 as SNEGSKA (reference sequence). Deletions cut 4 bases from V and 3 bases from J, with 7 bases between. The CDR3 consists of 11 residues. The CDR3 DNA, read in part, is TGCAGTGCTATTAGTGACTACGAG. The encoded protein is CSAISDYE. The full CDR3 sequence reads CSAISDYEQYF.

This clone was found many times. The DNA ends 3 residues before the CDR3 does, and the rest of the CDR3 is filled in from the germline J gene. V is TRBV5-6 and J is TRBJ2-7, with a tentative D call TRBD1 (6 bases). Trimming stripped 8 bases from V and 2 bases from J, with 17 bases between. The CDR3 consists of 14 residues. CDR1 and CDR2 (germline): SGHDT, YYEEEE. The chain's CDR3 is CASSRDISPYEQYF. The sequenced part of the CDR3 DNA is TGTGCCAGTTCCAGGGACATCAGCCCCTACGAG. Full variable domain (rest looked up from reference TRBV5-6 and TRBJ2-7): DAGVTQSPTHLIKTRGQQVTLRCSPKSGHDTVSWYQQALGQGPQFIFQYYEEEERQRGNFPDRFSGHQFPNYSSELNVNALLLGDSALYLCASSRDISPYEQYFGPGTRLTVT.

The sample holds many counts of this clone. The read falls 3 residues short of the CDR3 end, and the missing part is taken from the germline J gene. The chain joins TRBV20-1 to TRBJ2-7, with D maybe TRBD1 (6 bases). This CDR3 is built from 17 residues. Trimming took off 0 bases at V and 2 bases at J, with 20 bases between the two ends. Germline CDR1 and CDR2: DFQATT and SNEGSKA (reference sequence). The part of the CDR3 DNA that was read is TGCAGTGCTAGAGAGGGCAGGGGCCAAACTAATCCCTACGAG. It translates to CSAREGRGQTNPYE. The whole CDR3 is CSAREGRGQTNPYEQYF.

This clone was found many times. The CDR3 is cut off 3 residues early in the read; its end comes from the germline J gene. The chain carries TRBV20-1 and TRBJ2-6, with a tentative D call TRBD2 (7 bases). Germline values: CDR1 DFQATT, CDR2 SNEGSKA (reference sequence). Between the trimmed V and J ends, which lost 6 bases and 2 bases, there was a span of 14 bases. The CDR3 loop spans 15 amino acids. The CDR3 loop reads CSAAVGGPGANVLTF. The sequenced part of the CDR3 DNA is TGCAGTGCCGCCGTGGGGGGGCCTGGGGCCAACGTC.

With regard to this clone: The CDR3 extends 3 residues past the end of the read, so its final part is completed from the germline J gene. The chain couples TRBV7-9 to TRBJ2-1; TRBD1 might be the D (6 bases). The CDR3 has 15 amino acids. The V end was cut by 5 bases, the J end by 6 bases, with 17 bases between. Germline loops: CDR1 SEHNR, CDR2 FQNEAQ (reference sequence). The chain's CDR3 is CASSPSAARGNEQFF. The CDR3 DNA, read in part, is TGTGCCAGCAGCCCCTCGGCTGCCAGGGGCAATGAG.

This clone was picked up many times. The DNA ends 3 residues before the CDR3 does, and the rest of the CDR3 is filled in from the germline J gene. This chain links TRBV20-1 with TRBJ1-1; TRBD1 matches at 7 bases. Germline CDR1 is DFQATT and CDR2 is SNEGSKA (reference sequence). The length of the CDR3 is 15 residues. The CDR3 bases that were read are TGCAGTGCTAGAGATTTTGGGTCAGAAGGGGGCGAA. This gives the protein CSARDFGSEGGE. The whole CDR3 is CSARDFGSEGGEAFF.

In its sample, this clone was seen many times. The sequence runs out 3 residues before the end of the CDR3; the remainder is reconstructed from the germline J gene. This chain links TRBV6-2 or TRBV6-3 with TRBJ2-7; 14 bases fit TRBD2. V lost 5 bases to trimming and J lost 0 bases; unmatched junction nucleotides: 3. The CDR3 has 16 amino acids. The germline CDR1 and CDR2 sequences are MNHEY and SVGEGT. The sequenced part of the CDR3 DNA is TGTGCCAGCAGTGGTGGGACTAGCGGGAGCTCCTACGAG. Protein: CASSGGTSGSSYE. The CDR3, in full, reads CASSGGTSGSSYEQYF.

This clone has a count of ten or more. Read sequence stops 3 residues before the CDR3 end, and the germline J gene provides the missing end. The J gene is TRBJ2-7, the V gene TRBV4-2; no clear D gene. CDR3 length: 11 residues. Between the trimmed V and J ends, which lost 5 bases and 5 bases, there was a span of 7 bases. Germline V lookup: CDR1 LGHNA, CDR2 YNFKEQ. The DNA read from the CDR3 is TGTGCCAGCAGCAATAGGGACGAG. Protein product: CASSNRDE. The CDR3, in full, reads CASSNRDEQYF.

This clone is judged medium-sized. The junction does not match germline at one end; this may be a read error. The read gets to within 3 residues of the CDR3 end, and the germline J gene fills in the rest. This chain links TRBV4-2 with TRBJ2-3; 10 nucleotides match TRBD2. Germline V gives CDR1 LGHNA, CDR2 YNFKEQ. CDR3 length equals 17 residues. The sequenced CDR3 bases are TGCGCCAGCAGCCAAAACCGAGAGCGGGGGGGCGCAGATACG. Encoded protein: CASSQNRERGGADT. The CDR3 in its entirety is CASSQNRERGGADTQYF.

This clone was seen many times. The read ends 3 residues shy of where the CDR3 ends; the end is completed using the germline J gene. The V gene is TRBV5-1, the J gene TRBJ1-1; D unclear. The ends were cut back, 2 bases at V and 1 base at J, with 15 bases in the middle. The CDR3 has 16 residues. Germline V CDR1 and CDR2: SGHRS, YFSETQ. The sequenced CDR3 bases are TGCGCCAGCAGCTTAGGAATCGGCGGCCGGAACACTGAA. Protein sequence: CASSLGIGGRNTE. The full CDR3 protein is CASSLGIGGRNTEAFF.

This clone has at least ten counts. At one of its ends the junction is not consistent with the germline gene, which may arise from a read error. The CDR3 goes on 3 residues after the read ends, and that part is filled in from the germline J gene. V and J are TRBV4-2 and TRBJ2-3; 9 nucleotides align to TRBD2. This CDR3 spans 17 amino acids. From germline, CDR1 is LGHNA and CDR2 YNFKEQ. Incomplete CDR3 DNA: TGCGCCAGCAGCCCATCCGATGGTAGCGGGGGAGGGGATACG. This sequence encodes CASSPSDGSGGGDT. The full CDR3 is CASSPSDGSGGGDTQYF.

This clone came up many times. The CDR3 goes on 3 residues after the read ends, and that part is filled in from the germline J gene. The J gene is TRBJ1-1, the V gene TRBV20-1, with 7 positions matching TRBD1. V trimming: 6 bases; J trimming: 0 bases; junction bases outside the gene matches: 10. Germline values: CDR1 DFQATT, CDR2 SNEGSKA (reference sequence). The CDR3 is 15 amino acids. CDR3 region: CSAPGQATVNTEAFF. The CDR3 bases that were read are TGCAGTGCGCCAGGACAGGCGACGGTGAACACTGAA.

Many counts were recorded for this clone. The CDR3 end lies 3 residues beyond the end of the read and is filled in from the germline J gene. The genes are TRBV6-1 and TRBJ1-2, with D perhaps TRBD1 (6 bases). CDR1 and CDR2 (germline): MNHNS, SASEGT. The CDR3 loop spans 15 amino acids. The V end was cut by 4 bases, the J end by 2 bases, with 14 bases between. This CDR3 reads CASSGNRVRNYGYTF. CDR3 bases read: TGTGCCAGCAGTGGCAACAGGGTTAGAAACTATGGC.

This clone was recorded at least ten times. The sequenced CDR3 bases are TGTGCCAGCAGCTTGGTCGAAGCGGGGGCGATAAAAGGC. Its translation: CASSLVEAGAIKG. The complete CDR3 protein is CASSLVEAGAIKGYTF. The V gene is TRBV5-4, the J gene TRBJ1-2; a weak D match, TRBD1 (6 bases). The CDR3 end falls 3 residues outside the read, so it is completed with the germline J gene. The CDR3 has 16 amino acids. Germline V gene sequence: CDR1 SGHNT, CDR2 YYREEE (reference sequence).

This clone was counted only a few times. From the germline J gene comes the end of the CDR3, since the read stops 3 residues before it. J is TRBJ1-2 and V is TRBV5-1; the D is unclear. The CDR3 is made up of 14 amino acids. CDR1 is SGHRS, CDR2 YFSETQ, per germline. The sequenced part of the CDR3 DNA is TGCGCCAGCAGCGAAGACTCAACGGAGGATACC. It is translated as CASSEDSTEDT. The full-length CDR3 reads as CASSEDSTEDTYTF. The full variable domain, completed using reference TRBV5-1 and TRBJ1-2, is KAGVTQTPRYLIKTRGQQVTLSCSPISGHRSVSWYQQTPGQGLQFLFEYFSETQRNKGNFPGRFSGRQFSNSRSEMNVSTLELGDSALYLCASSEDSTEDTYTFGSGTRLTVV.

Many counts were recorded for this clone. The CDR3 is cut off 3 residues early in the read; its end comes from the germline J gene. The chain links TRBV11-2 to TRBJ1-2, with D tentatively TRBD1 (6 bases). The germline V gene encodes CDR1 SGHAT and CDR2 FQNNGV. Trimming took off 5 bases at V and 4 bases at J, with 17 bases between the two ends. The CDR3 contains 15 residues. CDR3 region: CASSPVRGQFYGYTF. Incomplete CDR3 DNA: TGTGCCAGCAGCCCTGTTCGGGGACAATTCTATGGC. Complete variable domain (other parts from reference TRBV11-2 and TRBJ1-2): EAGVAQSPRYKIIEKRQSVAFWCNPISGHATLYWYQQILGQGPKLLIQFQNNGVVDDSQLPKDRFSAERLKGVDSTLKIQPAKLEDSAVYLCASSPVRGQFYGYTFGSGTRLTVV.

This clone has ten or more counts. The read finishes 3 residues shy of the CDR3 end, and the germline J gene is used to complete it. This sequence joins TRBV7-9 and TRBJ1-4, with TRBD1 matching 7 bases. CDR3 length: 15 amino acids. Germline assignment: CDR1 SEHNR and CDR2 FQNEAQ (reference sequence). Unmatched junction bases numbered 10, after V lost 4 bases and J lost 8 bases. The CDR3 here is CASSYLDRVGEKLFF. CDR3 DNA, as far as it was read: TGTGCCAGCAGCTACCTCGACAGGGTAGGAGAAAAA.